Listed here are 10 T cell receptor beta chains from one sample, sequenced in a study of glioma-infiltrating T cells after dendritic cell vaccination. This sample's time point: after dendritic cell vaccination, including at tumor progression/relapse. Dendritic cells derived from monocytes and pulsed with autologous tumor lysate formed the vaccine. The method was immunoSEQ multiplex PCR; TCRdb's version includes in-frame clones alone and lacks a portion of them. Among a few thousand clones, approximately 85% were seen once, and the ten largest hold 10%. Material: tumor tissue, obtained after dendritic cell vaccination. The receptors come from a human donor with glioblastoma.

The chain links TRBV5-6 to TRBJ2-5, with TRBD1 matching 9 bases. The V gene end was trimmed by 4 bases and the J gene end by 2 bases; junction bases not matched to a gene: 6. Germline CDR1 is SGHDT and CDR2 is YYEEEE. The CDR3 contains 15 residues. The CDR3 DNA reads TGTGCCAGCAGCGGAAACAGGGGGCGTCAAGAGACCCAGTACTTC. This sequence encodes CASSGNRGRQETQYF.

The V call is TRBV5-1, the J call TRBJ2-3; a possible D gene is TRBD1 (6 bases). V lost 2 bases and J lost 2, with 12 bases in between. There are 15 residues in the CDR3. CDR1 SGHRS and CDR2 YFSETQ come from the germline V gene. The DNA for the CDR3 is TGCGCCAGCAGCTTAAGGGGGACCGACACAGATACGCAGTATTTT. It yields the protein CASSLRGTDTDTQYF.

The chain recombines TRBV5-4 with TRBJ2-7; a possible D gene is TRBD2 (6 bases). Per germline, CDR1 SGHNT and CDR2 YYREEE (reference sequence). Deletions cut 2 bases from V and 5 bases from J, with 11 bases between. The CDR3 spans 13 residues. The CDR3 coding sequence is TGTGCCAGCAGCTTATCGTGGGGGGACGAGCAGTACTTC. Translating gives CASSLSWGDEQYF. Supplemented by reference TRBV5-4 and TRBJ2-7, the full variable domain reads ETGVTQSPTHLIKTRGQQVTLRCSSQSGHNTVSWYQQALGQGPQFIFQYYREEENGRGNFPPRFSGLQFPNYSSELNVNALELDDSALYLCASSLSWGDEQYFGPGTRLTVT.

The chain uses TRBV10-3 and TRBJ1-3, with TRBD1 as a possible D gene (5 bases). Germline CDR1 is ENHRY and CDR2 is SYGVKD. The V end was cut by 0 bases, the J end by 0 bases, with 9 bases between. CDR3 length equals 16 residues. The DNA for the CDR3 is TGTGCCATCAGTGAGTCTGTCAGGGACTCTGGAAACACCATATATTTT. Amino acids: CAISESVRDSGNTIYF.

V is TRBV5-1 and J is TRBJ1-6, with 8 nucleotides matching TRBD1. This CDR3 has 15 amino acids. Germline CDR1 SGHRS, CDR2 YFSETQ. The trim removed 4 bases at V and 5 bases at J, leaving 5 bases unmatched. CDR3 protein: CASSLGQGNNSPLHF. The CDR3 nucleotides read TGCGCCAGCAGCCTAGGACAGGGTAATAATTCACCCCTCCACTTT. The full variable domain, rest sourced from reference TRBV5-1 and TRBJ1-6, is KAGVTQTPRYLIKTRGQQVTLSCSPISGHRSVSWYQQTPGQGLQFLFEYFSETQRNKGNFPGRFSGRQFSNSRSEMNVSTLELGDSALYLCASSLGQGNNSPLHFGNGTRLTVT.

The genes are TRBV20-1 and TRBJ2-1; D not resolved. This CDR3 region has 11 residues. With 5 bases removed from V and 6 bases from J, the gap between germline ends came to 8 bases. Per germline, CDR1 DFQATT and CDR2 SNEGSKA (reference sequence). This chain's CDR3 is CSAQDGNEQFF. CDR3 in DNA: TGCAGTGCTCAGGATGGCAATGAGCAGTTCTTC.

This chain connects TRBV7-2 to TRBJ1-2; possibly TRBD1 for D (6 bases). Deletions cut 1 base from V and 8 bases from J, with 14 bases between. CDR3 length equals 14 residues. Germline V gene lookup returns CDR1 SGHTA and CDR2 FQGNSA. CDR3: CASSLGGGVVGYTF. CDR3 nucleotides: TGTGCCAGCAGCTTAGGAGGGGGGGTTGTAGGCTACACCTTC.

This sequence joins TRBV5-4 and TRBJ1-2; D perhaps matches TRBD1 (5 bases). Trimming removed 3 bases at V and 4 bases at J, with 22 bases between. The germline V gene encodes CDR1 SGHNT and CDR2 YYREEE (reference sequence). The length of the CDR3 is 17 residues. The CDR3 here is CASSYGQKETRIYGYTF. The CDR3 nucleotides are TGTGCCAGCAGCTATGGACAAAAAGAGACCAGGATCTATGGCTACACCTTC.

This chain joins TRBV7-8 and TRBJ2-6; the match to TRBD1 covers 10 bases. Trimming removed 2 bases from V and 0 bases from J; junction bases left unmatched: 1. CDR3 length: 17 residues. Germline V gene data show CDR1 as SGHVS and CDR2 as FQNEAQ. CDR3 coding DNA: TGTGCCAGCAGCTTATGGACAGGGGGCTCTGGGGCCAACGTCCTGACTTTC. Translation gives CASSLWTGGSGANVLTF. Full variable domain (rest looked up from reference TRBV7-8 and TRBJ2-6): GAGVSQSPRYKVAKRGQDVALRCDPISGHVSLFWYQQALGQGPEFLTYFQNEAQLDKSGLPSDRFFAERPEGSVSTLKIQRTQQEDSAVYLCASSLWTGGSGANVLTFGAGSRLTVL.

The V and J genes are TRBV7-9 and TRBJ2-1; D perhaps matches TRBD2 (6 bases). The CDR3 covers 15 residues. Trimming shortened V by 1 base and J by 9 bases, and 16 bases separated the two germline ends. Germline CDR1 and CDR2: SEHNR and FQNEAQ (reference sequence). This CDR3 is CASSLEGGRGGEQFF. CDR3 in DNA: TGTGCCAGCAGCTTAGAGGGTGGAAGGGGAGGTGAGCAGTTCTTC.